This entry lists 27 T cell receptor beta chains sequenced from one sample in a study of T cells in Graves' hyperthyroidism and ophthalmopathy. The TCR beta CDR3 regions underwent amplification using RNA transcripts as the source. The study used the HTBI primer set for a first-round RT-PCR of the TCR CDR3. Each CDR3 protein is one row after TCRdb ran MiXCR on the multiplex PCR reads. The repertoire holds roughly 500,000 distinct CDR3 sequences, with roughly 45% as singletons. The sequenced material came from peripheral blood or thyroid tissue (not recorded which). Receptors originate from an adult woman with Graves' disease, either hyperthyroidism or ophthalmopathy (not recorded which).

In its sample, this clonotype was seen a few times. The chain couples TRBV7-8 to TRBJ1-2; D not certain. The CDR3 has 14 amino acids. Germline V gene lookup returns CDR1 SGHVS and CDR2 FQNEAQ. V lost 1 base to trimming and J lost 4 bases, with 10 bases between them. The CDR3: CASSLDSALYGYTF. Written as DNA, the CDR3 is TGTGCCAGCAGCTTAGACAGTGCGCTCTATGGCTACACCTTC.

This clonotype has ten or more counts. The rearrangement links TRBV9 to TRBJ2-7, with 8 bases aligning to TRBD1. The CDR3 is 15 residues long. V lost 4 bases, J lost 3 bases, and 9 bases stayed unmatched. The V gene's germline CDR1 is SGDLS and CDR2 YYNGEE. CDR3 in amino acids: CASSRGTGRDYEQYF. The CDR3 DNA reads as TGTGCCAGCAGCAGAGGGACAGGAAGGGACTACGAGCAGTACTTC.

The chain uses TRBV7-9 and TRBJ2-7, with unresolved D. The CDR3 runs 15 residues. Germline CDR1 and CDR2: SEHNR and FQNEAQ (reference sequence). Trimming pared 1 base from V and 2 bases from J, leaving 12 bases between. The CDR3 region is CASSLEGRNPYEQYF. The CDR3 DNA reads as TGTGCCAGCAGCTTAGAGGGCCGGAATCCCTACGAGCAGTACTTC.

Points on this clonotype: A much larger clone differs by one base, so this may be a read error. V usage is TRBV12-3 or TRBV12-4 and J usage is TRBJ1-5, with TRBD1 matching over 8 bases. This CDR3 is built from 14 residues. J gave up 11 bases and V 5 bases, and 11 bases lay outside the gene matches. CDR3 residues: CASSERQGLVSQHF. The CDR3, as DNA: TGTGCCAGCAGTGAAAGACAGGGGTTGGTCTCCCAGCATTTT.

This chain uses TRBV12-3 or TRBV12-4 with TRBJ1-5, with a tentative D call TRBD1 (6 bases). V lost 5 bases and J lost 2, with 16 bases in between. CDR3 length: 16 amino acids. The CDR3 bases are TGTGCCAGCAGTCCCCCAGGGGCCGGGCGCAATCAGCCCCAGCATTTT. Encoded protein: CASSPPGAGRNQPQHF.

This clonotype was detected many times. The genes are TRBV15 and TRBJ2-5; D might be TRBD1 (6 bases). V gave up 0 bases and J gave up 9 bases, with 14 bases separating them. The CDR3 runs 14 residues. In germline, CDR1 is LNHNV, CDR2 YYDKDF (reference sequence). Written as DNA, the CDR3 is TGTGCCACCAGCAGAGATGTGCGGGCAGGGGCCCAGTACTTC. Its protein product is CATSRDVRAGAQYF.

This rearrangement joins TRBV2 to TRBJ2-2; tentative D call: TRBD1 (6 bases). The germline V gene has CDR1 SNHLY and CDR2 FYNNEI. Trimming removed 2 bases at V and 10 bases at J, with 11 bases between. CDR3 length: 13 residues. In DNA, the CDR3 is TGTGCCAGCAGTGAATGGGGGCCTCAGGAGCTGTTTTTT. Residues: CASSEWGPQELFF.

This clonotype showed up just a few times. The V call is TRBV9, the J call TRBJ2-1; 7 bases map to TRBD1. Germline V gene lookup returns CDR1 SGDLS and CDR2 YYNGEE. V lost 5 bases to trimming and J lost 7 bases; unmatched junction nucleotides: 3. The CDR3 runs 12 residues. CDR3: CASRGQWNEQFF. The CDR3 DNA follows: TGTGCCAGCAGGGGACAGTGGAATGAGCAGTTCTTC.

This clonotype was seen ten or more times. This chain connects TRBV7-9 to TRBJ1-2; maybe TRBD1 (6 bases). This CDR3 has 14 amino acids. CDR1 and CDR2 from the germline V gene are SEHNR and FQNEAQ (reference sequence). The V end lost 3 bases, the J end lost 0 bases, and 8 bases lay between the germline ends. The CDR3 DNA follows: TGTGCCAGCAGCTTCAACAGGGCTAACTATGGCTACACCTTC. Protein sequence: CASSFNRANYGYTF.

This clonotype occurred a few times. The chain uses TRBV7-9 and TRBJ1-6, with D uncertain. Germline V gene data show CDR1 as SEHNR and CDR2 as FQNEAQ (reference sequence). The CDR3 extends over 15 amino acids. Trimming took 8 bases from V and 1 from J, leaving 12 bases between them. CDR3 in DNA: TGTGCCAGCTCACAAGACCGGTCCTATAATTCACCCCTCCACTTT. It specifies CASSQDRSYNSPLHF.

As regards this clonotype: Sequence at one end of the junction differs from germline and may be a read error. The chain recombines TRBV20-1 with TRBJ2-7; the match to TRBD1 covers 9 bases. The V gene's germline CDR1 is DFQATT and CDR2 SNEGSKA (reference sequence). The CDR3 is made up of 15 amino acids. DNA of the CDR3: TGCAGTGCTAGCGGACAGGGGAGGATCGCCGGGGAGCTGTACTTC. This codes for CSASGQGRIAGELYF.

Details on this clonotype: A clone one base away is much larger, so this may be a read error. The V call is TRBV19, the J call TRBJ2-7, with D perhaps matching TRBD2 (5 bases). Trimming stripped 5 bases from V and 9 bases from J, with 14 bases between. Germline V CDR1 and CDR2: LNHDA, SQIVND (reference sequence). CDR3 length equals 12 residues. In DNA, the CDR3 is TGTGCCAGTAGTGACATGACTACCGGGCAGTACTTC. Protein product: CASSDMTTGQYF.

The chain links TRBV10-2 to TRBJ2-3; TRBD2 matches at 9 bases. Per the germline V gene, CDR1 is WSHSY and CDR2 is SAAADI. CDR3 length equals 14 residues. The J segment lost 5 bases and the V segment lost 4 bases, leaving 4 bases of the junction unmatched. As DNA, the CDR3 is TGCGCCAGCAGTGGCGGGAGGGCCGGAGATACGCAGTATTTT. It yields the protein CASSGGRAGDTQYF.

On this clonotype itself: Relative to the germline gene, one junction end is altered; a read error may explain this. The chain couples TRBV2 to TRBJ1-4, with 12 bases matching TRBD1. CDR3 length: 15 amino acids. From germline, CDR1 is SNHLY and CDR2 FYNNEI. CDR3 DNA: TGTGCCAGCAGTCGCCGGGACAGGGGGCTTGAAAAATTGTTTTTT. The encoded protein is CASSRRDRGLEKLFF.

The rearrangement uses TRBV10-3 and TRBJ2-7; a weak D match, TRBD1 (5 bases). Germline V gene data show CDR1 as ENHRY and CDR2 as SYGVKD. This CDR3 has 14 amino acids. V was cut by 0 bases and J by 3 bases, with 9 bases left in between. CDR3 DNA: TGTGCCATCAGTGAGTCGAAGGGGAACTACGAGCAGTACTTC. Translation gives CAISESKGNYEQYF.

J is TRBJ2-5 and V is TRBV10-3, with no clear D. Trimming shortened V by 6 bases and J by 4 bases, and 12 bases separated the two germline ends. The CDR3 sequence is 13 residues long. Germline-derived CDR1 and CDR2 are ENHRY and SYGVKD. The CDR3 protein is CAIRETGGETQYF. CDR3 bases: TGTGCCATCAGGGAGACGGGCGGAGAGACCCAGTACTTC.

Note on this clonotype: The conserved closing phenylalanine or tryptophan is absent in this CDR3, likely reflecting a read error. The limits of the CDR3 on the DNA are not certain, so only TCRdb's listed CDR3 is given. V is TRBV7-2 and J is TRBJ1-1. Looked up from germline, CDR1 is SGHTA and CDR2 is FQGNSA. The CDR3 is 10 residues long, ends included. This CDR3 reads CASSIGLAGL.

This clonotype turned up a few times. The chain joins TRBV7-6 to TRBJ2-3; 7 nucleotides match TRBD1. With V trimmed by 5 bases and J by 0 bases, 5 bases remained unmatched. This CDR3 is 15 amino acids long. CDR1 and CDR2 from the germline V gene are SGHVS and FNYEAQ. The CDR3 sequence: CASSPQGPSTDTQYF. CDR3 DNA sequence: TGTGCCAGCAGCCCACAGGGGCCGAGCACAGATACGCAGTATTTT.

The V and J genes are TRBV6-6 and TRBJ1-6; D remains ambiguous. Trimming took 8 bases from V and 4 from J, leaving 12 bases between them. The CDR3 spans 14 residues. Germline V gene lookup returns CDR1 MNHNY and CDR2 SVGAGI (reference sequence). The CDR3, as DNA: TGTGCCAGCCGTGAGGGAGGGTATAATTCACCCCTCCACTTT. Translation: CASREGGYNSPLHF.

This chain connects TRBV25-1 to TRBJ2-5; D unclear. Germline V CDR1 and CDR2: MGHDK, SYGVNS. The CDR3 runs 17 residues. The ends were cut back, 4 bases at V and 2 bases at J, with 20 bases in the middle. CDR3 coding DNA: TGTGCCAGCAGTGCAACCGACGGGCGGAATCCTCAAGAGACCCAGTACTTC. This gives the protein CASSATDGRNPQETQYF.

V usage is TRBV9 and J usage is TRBJ1-1; D is perhaps TRBD1 (6 bases). The CDR3 length is 15 residues. Germline lookup yields CDR1 SGDLS and CDR2 YYNGEE. V was pared by 6 bases and J by 2 bases, with 17 bases between. The CDR3 protein is CASTLDGTPNTEAFF. As DNA, the CDR3 is TGTGCCAGCACCCTGGACGGGACACCAAACACTGAAGCTTTCTTT.

This chain connects TRBV28 to TRBJ2-7; 7 bases map to TRBD1. CDR1 and CDR2 (germline): MDHEN, SYDVKM. Trimming at V came to 6 bases and at J to 4 bases, leaving 12 bases not matched to a gene. CDR3 length: 15 residues. Here the CDR3 reads CASRQHRGGGYEQYF. The CDR3 nucleotides are TGTGCCAGCAGACAACACAGGGGCGGCGGGTACGAGCAGTACTTC.

This rearrangement joins TRBV12-3 or TRBV12-4 to TRBJ1-5; D ambiguous. This CDR3 has 16 residues. V was trimmed by 5 bases and J by 2 bases, leaving 16 bases between them. The CDR3 coding sequence is TGTGCCAGCAGTGAGTCGATGGGAGGCCGCAATCAGCCCCAGCATTTT. Translation: CASSESMGGRNQPQHF.

This clonotype appeared many times. The chain couples TRBV12-3 or TRBV12-4 to TRBJ1-1, with a tentative D call TRBD1 (6 bases). The CDR3 has 14 amino acids. The V end was cut by 1 base, the J end by 5 bases, with 11 bases between. The CDR3 DNA is TGTGCCAGCAGTTTAGTAGGGGGGCCGACTGAAGCTTTCTTT. It encodes CASSLVGGPTEAFF.

This clonotype was seen more than once but under ten times. The chain joins TRBV28 to TRBJ1-1; TRBD1 matches at 8 bases. The germline CDR1 and CDR2 sequences are MDHEN and SYDVKM. V lost 3 bases to trimming and J lost 6 bases; unmatched junction nucleotides: 9. There are 15 residues in the CDR3. In DNA form, the CDR3 reads TGTGCCAGCAGTTTTCGCCGGACAGGGAAGCCTGAAGCTTTCTTT. It codes for CASSFRRTGKPEAFF.

On this clonotype itself: Lacking the conserved final phenylalanine or tryptophan, this CDR3 likely reflects a read error. Here the CDR3 DNA reads TGCAGTGCTAGAGATGTGGCGAACACTGAAGCTTTCTCT. It yields the protein CSARDVANTEAFS. The V call is TRBV20-1, the J call TRBJ1-1; D call uncertain. With 0 bases removed from V and 1 base from J, the gap between germline ends came to 6 bases. Germline loops: CDR1 DFQATT, CDR2 SNEGSKA (reference sequence). The CDR3 runs 13 residues.

The gene calls are TRBV7-2 and TRBJ2-5, with D unclear. Trimming removed 5 bases at V and 8 bases at J, with 12 bases between. The CDR3 spans 12 residues. Germline loops: CDR1 SGHTA, CDR2 FQGNSA. The CDR3 protein is CASSQDPNTQYF. CDR3 nucleotides: TGTGCCAGCAGCCAGGACCCAAACACCCAGTACTTC. The complete variable domain, with remaining parts taken from reference TRBV7-2 and TRBJ2-5, reads GAGVSQSPSNKVTEKGKDVELRCDPISGHTALYWYRQSLGQGLEFLIYFQGNSAPDKSGLPSDRFSAERTGGSVSTLTIQRTQQEDSAVYLCASSQDPNTQYFGPGTRLLVL.